The 11 T cell receptor beta chains listed next were all sequenced from one sample in a study of beta chain features in type 1 diabetes. General observations from the study: Moderate yet significant TCRB CDR3 shortening was seen in Type 1 diabetes patients in all four CD4+ subsets.

Expressed TCRB transcripts were sequenced because the isolated RNA had all been reverse transcribed beforehand. TCRdb's table, derived via immunoSEQ multiplex PCR, lists solely in-frame clones and lacks some. Among hundreds of thousands of clones, 13% were seen once, and the ten largest hold less than 0.025%. These receptors have no known antigen. Specimen: naive CD4+ T cells from blood. The source of these receptors is a man younger than 35 with type 1 diabetes.

The chain carries TRBV5-6 and TRBJ2-3; D possibly matches TRBD1 or TRBD2 (5 bases each). Germline V gene sequence: CDR1 SGHDT, CDR2 YYEEEE. V shed 2 bases and J shed 0 bases, with 13 bases lying between them. The CDR3 loop spans 16 amino acids. The CDR3 loop reads CASSFSVGVSTDTQYF. CDR3 bases: TGTGCCAGCAGCTTTTCGGTGGGGGTGAGCACAGATACGCAGTATTTT.

Only one count was recorded for this clone. The chain combines TRBV30 with TRBJ2-3; possible D gene TRBD2, 7 bases. V was clipped by 0 bases and J by 4 bases, with 11 bases between them. The CDR3 runs 14 residues. CDR1 and CDR2 from the germline V gene are GTSNPN and SVGIG (reference sequence). CDR3 sequence (DNA): TGTGCCTGGAGTGTACGGGGGGCGCCAGATACGCAGTATTTT. It is translated as CAWSVRGAPDTQYF.

This chain uses TRBV7-9 with TRBJ1-3; D possibly corresponds to TRBD1 (5 bases). Germline V lookup: CDR1 SEHNR, CDR2 FQNEAQ (reference sequence). Trimming removed 8 bases at V and 0 bases at J, with 11 bases between. The CDR3 loop spans 14 amino acids. The CDR3 nucleotides are TGTGCCAGCGGGACGCTAGGCTCTGGAAACACCATATATTTT. Protein product: CASGTLGSGNTIYF.

This chain links TRBV2 with TRBJ1-2; TRBD1 agrees at 7 bases. The CDR3 runs to 14 residues. The germline V gene has CDR1 SNHLY and CDR2 FYNNEI. The junction had 17 bases not matched to a gene; V was cut back by 8 bases and J by 11 bases. The chain's CDR3 is CASLLSPSGGVYTF. Written as DNA, the CDR3 is TGTGCCAGCCTGCTCTCTCCCTCAGGGGGGGTTTACACCTTC. Based on the CDR3 plus reference TRBV2 and TRBJ1-2, the full variable domain is EPEVTQTPSHQVTQMGQEVILRCVPISNHLYFYWYRQILGQKVEFLVSFYNNEISEKSEIFDDQFSVERPDGSNFTLKIRSTKLEDSAMYFCASLLSPSGGVYTFGSGTRLTVV.

This clone was seen more than once but under ten times. The chain has TRBV14 and TRBJ1-6; D might be TRBD1 (5 bases). Germline-derived CDR1 and CDR2 are SGHDN and FVKESK. Trimming stripped 1 base from V and 10 bases from J, with 11 bases between. The CDR3 extends over 14 amino acids. CDR3 amino acids: CASSQVSWGSPLHF. CDR3 nucleotide sequence: TGTGCCAGCAGCCAAGTTTCGTGGGGCTCACCCCTCCACTTT.

This clone was picked up a small number of times. The chain combines TRBV14 with TRBJ2-2; D is ambiguous. CDR3 size: 14 residues. Germline CDR1 and CDR2: SGHDN and FVKESK. V gave up 1 base and J gave up 0 bases, with 3 bases separating them. The CDR3 DNA reads as TGTGCCAGCAGCCAAGGTCCGAACACCGGGGAGCTGTTTTTT. It is translated as CASSQGPNTGELFF.

With regard to this clone: Other DNA sequences of this sample code for an identical CDR3. V gene TRBV5-1 combines with J gene TRBJ2-1; 7 nucleotides agree with TRBD1. This CDR3 contains 14 residues. The germline V gene encodes CDR1 SGHRS and CDR2 YFSETQ. V lost 0 bases and J lost 3; bases outside the gene matches: 0. The chain's CDR3 is CASSLGQGYNEQFF. The DNA of the CDR3 is TGCGCCAGCAGCTTGGGACAGGGCTACAATGAGCAGTTCTTC.

This clone was detected a few times. The CDR3 DNA reads TGTGCCTGGAGTTTAGGGGATGAAGGGCAGCCCCAGCATTTT. Its protein is CAWSLGDEGQPQHF. This sequence joins TRBV30 and TRBJ1-5; possibly TRBD1 for D (5 bases). V lost 2 bases to trimming and J lost 7 bases, with 15 bases between them. Germline V gives CDR1 GTSNPN, CDR2 SVGIG (reference sequence). The CDR3 has 14 amino acids. Combining the CDR3 with reference TRBV30 and TRBJ1-5 gives the whole variable domain SQTIHQWPATLVQPVGSPLSLECTVEGTSNPNLYWYRQAAGRGLQLLFYSVGIGQISSEVPQNLSASRPQDRQFILSSKKLLLSDSGFYLCAWSLGDEGQPQHFGDGTRLSIL.

Details on this clone: The same CDR3 also results from other DNA sequences found in this sample. The DNA of the CDR3 is TGTGCCTGGGGGACACACTCTGGAAACACCATATATTTT. Protein sequence: CAWGTHSGNTIYF. The chain couples TRBV30 to TRBJ1-3; weak D call: TRBD1 (6 bases). This CDR3 has 13 amino acids. Between the trimmed V and J ends, which lost 5 bases and 0 bases, there was a span of 8 bases. Germline loops: CDR1 GTSNPN, CDR2 SVGIG (reference sequence).

This clone was observed a few times. The chain employs TRBV19 and TRBJ1-2; D is perhaps TRBD1 (5 bases). The germline V gene has CDR1 LNHDA and CDR2 SQIVND (reference sequence). The CDR3 length is 11 residues. Trimming shortened V by 11 bases and J by 9 bases, and 16 bases separated the two germline ends. CDR3 DNA: TGTGCCGTCCAGGGCCCTGTGAGCTACACCTTC. It yields the protein CAVQGPVSYTF.

In this sample, this clone turned up a few times. The chain uses TRBV29-1 and TRBJ1-2; D unclear. The CDR3 runs to 14 residues. V lost 7 bases, J lost 0 bases, and 15 bases lay in between. From germline, CDR1 is SQVTM and CDR2 ANQGSEA. CDR3 region: CSGAREPPNYGYTF. CDR3 sequence (DNA): TGCAGCGGAGCTAGGGAACCTCCTAACTATGGCTACACCTTC.